The entry that follows covers one T cell receptor (beta chain) sequence. The data originate from a study of shared clonotypes between healthy human individuals. Across the whole study: Donors consisted of two women and three men between 18 and 49.

CDR1 SNHLY and CDR2 FYNNEI come from the germline V gene. Germline trimming cut 6 bases from V and 6 bases from J; bases unmatched to any gene: 4. CDR3 length: 13 residues. Assay: immunoSEQ multiplex PCR; the TCRdb copy retains only in-frame clones and omits some. Here the sample spans around 700,000 clones, about two thirds being singletons. Healthy and HIV-negative, the adult donors had no recent acute infections or vaccinations. Partitioning of CD4+ cells yielded a CD45RA+ naive subset and a CD45RA-negative memory subset. Sequenced: memory CD4+ T cells sorted from blood. As for subset: CD45RA-negative fraction. This receptor was obtained from a young woman in good health. The gene calls are TRBV2 and TRBJ1-1; TRBD1 matches at 10 bases. The CDR3 sequence: CASRDRGQSEAFF. The CDR3, as DNA: TGTGCCAGCAGAGACAGGGGGCAATCTGAAGCTTTCTTT.